These 32 T cell receptor beta chains share one sample of origin, sequenced in a study of blood T cell repertoires in COVID-19 (dated by TCRdb to 2020 to 2022). The library relied on the immunoSEQ multiplex PCR assay. In TCRdb, the immuneACCESS table is reduced to in-frame sequences with V and J assigned. These tables do not hold every clone; where another copy was compared, an unresolved V gene accounts for under half, and the others remain unexplained. The sample has under 250,000 clones on record, roughly 84% of them singletons. Of the sample, approximately 1.4% is held by the ten largest clones. Sequenced: peripheral blood. These receptor sequences come from a woman in her thirties or forties who had recovered from COVID-19.

This chain joins TRBV29-1 and TRBJ2-3; 10 bases match TRBD2. From germline, CDR1 is SQVTM and CDR2 ANQGSEA. Unmatched junction bases numbered 6, after V lost 6 bases and J lost 3 bases. CDR3 length: 14 residues. CDR3 region: CSVERGGSTDTQYF. The CDR3 nucleotides are TGCAGCGTGGAGCGGGGGGGGAGTACAGATACGCAGTATTTT.

The rearrangement joins TRBV6-5 to TRBJ2-7; D might be TRBD1 (6 bases). V was clipped by 1 base and J by 7 bases, with 17 bases between them. The CDR3 is made up of 15 amino acids. Germline CDR1 reads MNHEY; CDR2 reads SVGAGI. The CDR3 nucleotides are TGTGCCAGCAGTTACTACCCAGGGGCAATGGGGGAGCAGTACTTC. Translation: CASSYYPGAMGEQYF.

This chain links TRBV7-3 with TRBJ1-2, with D possibly being TRBD1 (5 bases). This CDR3 comprises 14 residues. Deletions cut 7 bases from V and 8 bases from J, with 20 bases between. CDR1 is SGHTA and CDR2 is FQGTGA in the germline V gene. CDR3 in DNA: TGTGCCAGCACTAAACAGGACGCGCGGGGAGGCTACACCTTC. This codes for CASTKQDARGGYTF. The full variable domain, in which reference TRBV7-3 and TRBJ1-2 provide the parts outside the CDR3, is GAGVSQTPSNKVTEKGKYVELRCDPISGHTALYWYRQSLGQGPEFLIYFQGTGAADDSGLPNDRFFAVRPEGSVSTLKIQRTERGDSAVYLCASTKQDARGGYTFGSGTRLTVV.

This chain uses TRBV7-3 with TRBJ2-6; maybe TRBD2 (6 bases). CDR3 length: 16 amino acids. Per the germline V gene, CDR1 is SGHTA and CDR2 is FQGTGA. V was shortened by 4 bases and J by 4 bases, with 14 bases between the two germline ends. DNA of the CDR3: TGTGCCAGCAGCTCCTTTGCGGGGTCCGGGGCCAACGTCCTGACTTTC. Translating gives CASSSFAGSGANVLTF.

This clone was seen many times. The chain couples TRBV9 to TRBJ2-7, with 12 positions matching TRBD1. The CDR3 is made up of 15 amino acids. Germline CDR1 reads SGDLS; CDR2 reads YYNGEE. The V and J ends lost 0 bases and 6 bases, in that order; junction bases with no gene match: 4. The CDR3 protein is CASSVEGTGGAEQYF. The CDR3 DNA reads as TGTGCCAGCAGCGTAGAGGGGACAGGGGGCGCCGAGCAGTACTTC.

This chain connects TRBV28 to TRBJ1-4; 7 bases line up with TRBD1. CDR3 size: 17 residues. CDR1 is MDHEN and CDR2 is SYDVKM in the germline V gene. Germline trimming cut 5 bases from V and 0 bases from J; bases unmatched to any gene: 9. This chain's CDR3 is CASSGAPGQATNEKLFF. CDR3 DNA sequence: TGTGCCAGCAGTGGCGCCCCCGGACAGGCAACTAATGAAAAACTGTTTTTT. Drawing the rest from reference TRBV28 and TRBJ1-4, the complete variable domain is DVKVTQSSRYLVKRTGEKVFLECVQDMDHENMFWYRQDPGLGLRLIYFSYDVKMKEKGDIPEGYSVSREKKERFSLILESASTNQTSMYLCASSGAPGQATNEKLFFGSGTQLSVL.

This chain links TRBV7-9 with TRBJ1-1, with unresolved D. The ends were cut back, 3 bases at V and 3 bases at J, with 11 bases in the middle. The CDR3 totals 14 residues. From germline, CDR1 is SEHNR and CDR2 FQNEAQ (reference sequence). The DNA of the CDR3 is TGTGCCAGCAGCTTGAGTACGTTCGACACTGAAGCTTTCTTT. This sequence encodes CASSLSTFDTEAFF.

V gene TRBV3-1 (or the pseudogene TRBV3-2) combines with J gene TRBJ1-1; 9 bases match TRBD1. This CDR3 has 13 residues. The germline V gene encodes CDR1 LGHDT and CDR2 YNNKEL (reference sequence). J gave up 10 bases and V 4 bases, and 7 bases lay outside the gene matches. CDR3 sequence reads: CASSRDRETPAFF. CDR3 nucleotide sequence: TGTGCCAGCAGCCGGGACAGGGAGACTCCAGCTTTCTTT.

This chain links TRBV2 with TRBJ1-1; maybe TRBD1 (5 bases). The CDR3 has 14 residues. CDR1 and CDR2 (germline): SNHLY, FYNNEI. Trimming stripped 6 bases from V and 1 base from J, with 12 bases between. In DNA, the CDR3 is TGTGCCAGCAGAATTTATCAGGGGAACACTGAAGCTTTCTTT. Encoded protein: CASRIYQGNTEAFF.

This clone was counted between two and nine times. The rearrangement joins TRBV7-9 to TRBJ1-6, with D tentatively TRBD1 (6 bases). With 1 base removed from V and 0 bases from J, the gap between germline ends came to 13 bases. The CDR3 spans 18 residues. Germline V gene lookup returns CDR1 SEHNR and CDR2 FQNEAQ (reference sequence). CDR3 amino acids: CASSLGTDDPSYNSPLHF. Here the CDR3 DNA reads TGTGCCAGCAGCTTAGGGACAGACGATCCCTCCTATAATTCACCCCTCCACTTT.

The V call is TRBV29-1, the J call TRBJ2-5, with TRBD2 identical over 9 bases. V shed 1 base and J 5 bases; nucleotides not matched to a gene: 8. The CDR3 runs to 15 residues. Germline V gene data show CDR1 as SQVTM and CDR2 as ANQGSEA. CDR3 residues: CSVEGRGGLMETQYF. The CDR3 DNA is TGCAGCGTTGAAGGGCGGGGGGGTTTGATGGAGACCCAGTACTTC.

About this clone: This CDR3 is also generated by other DNA sequences in the sample. V and J are TRBV5-1 and TRBJ1-2; TRBD1 matches 8 bases. After removal of 3 bases from V and 3 bases from J, the junction contained 1 base not matched to a gene. Germline V gives CDR1 SGHRS, CDR2 YFSETQ. The CDR3 contains 13 residues. The CDR3 loop reads CASSSQGDYGYTF. CDR3 nucleotides: TGCGCCAGCAGCTCACAGGGGGACTATGGCTACACCTTC.

The V gene is TRBV11-2, the J gene TRBJ1-6; the D is unclear. This CDR3 comprises 15 residues. CDR1 and CDR2 from the germline V gene are SGHAT and FQNNGV. The V and J ends lost 5 bases and 9 bases respectively, with 17 bases between them. In DNA, the CDR3 is TGTGCCAGCAGCATTGGGAGCGGGCCGACTTCACCCCTCCACTTT. This gives the protein CASSIGSGPTSPLHF.

This chain connects TRBV6-5 to TRBJ1-3, with a possible D match to TRBD1 (5 bases). CDR1 and CDR2 from the germline V gene are MNHEY and SVGAGI. Between the trimmed V and J ends, which lost 0 bases and 3 bases, there was a span of 12 bases. This CDR3 has 16 amino acids. The CDR3: CASSYSGRTLGNTIYF. Here the CDR3 DNA reads TGTGCCAGCAGTTACTCCGGACGGACACTTGGAAACACCATATATTTT.

The chain combines TRBV11-2 with TRBJ1-5, with TRBD1 matching 8 bases. This CDR3 is 14 amino acids long. With V trimmed by 5 bases and J by 4 bases, 4 bases remained unmatched. Germline V gene lookup returns CDR1 SGHAT and CDR2 FQNNGV. The chain's CDR3 is CASSPQGVNQPQHF. The CDR3 nucleotides read TGTGCCAGCAGCCCACAGGGGGTTAATCAGCCCCAGCATTTT.

The chain combines TRBV11-3 with TRBJ2-5; D remains unclear. The V gene's germline CDR1 is SGHNT and CDR2 YENEEA. V lost 5 bases and J lost 1, with 11 bases in between. The CDR3 extends over 14 amino acids. The CDR3 DNA reads TGTGCCAGCAGCGCCTCTAGAAGCCAAGAGACCCAGTACTTC. Translation gives CASSASRSQETQYF.

This chain connects TRBV7-9 to TRBJ1-1, with D perhaps TRBD1 (5 bases). The ends were cut back, 7 bases at V and 8 bases at J, with 14 bases in the middle. In germline, CDR1 is SEHNR, CDR2 FQNEAQ (reference sequence). The CDR3 loop spans 12 amino acids. DNA of the CDR3: TGTGCCAGCACCCGACGGGGGGGGGAAGCTTTCTTT. Encoded protein: CASTRRGGEAFF.

The chain is built from TRBV7-2 and TRBJ2-7; 7 nucleotides align to TRBD2. This CDR3 contains 18 residues. V dropped 1 base and J dropped 1; count of bases not matched to a gene: 13. Germline V CDR1 and CDR2: SGHTA, FQGNSA. The CDR3 bases are TGTGCCAGCAGCTTAGAAGAGGAGCGGGGACTGCGATCCTACGAGCAGTACTTC. Translating gives CASSLEEERGLRSYEQYF.

The chain is built from TRBV5-1 and TRBJ2-3; perhaps TRBD2 as D (6 bases). CDR1 is SGHRS, CDR2 YFSETQ, per germline. Trimming left V 4 bases short and J 4 bases short, with 22 bases between. The CDR3 spans 17 residues. The CDR3 region is CASSPQFGRGLADTQYF. Here the CDR3 DNA reads TGCGCCAGCAGCCCCCAGTTCGGGCGGGGTTTGGCAGATACGCAGTATTTT.

The rearrangement uses TRBV14 and TRBJ2-4; TRBD1 agrees at 9 bases. Germline V gene lookup returns CDR1 SGHDN and CDR2 FVKESK. This CDR3 region has 18 residues. The trim removed 3 bases at V and 8 bases at J, leaving 17 bases unmatched. Here the CDR3 reads CASSQDAPGQGFLDIQYF. CDR3 sequence (DNA): TGTGCCAGCAGCCAGGATGCCCCGGGACAGGGCTTCCTGGACATTCAGTACTTC.

This clone appeared a few times. This sequence joins TRBV3-1 (or the pseudogene TRBV3-2) and TRBJ1-1, with D uncertain. This CDR3 is 14 amino acids long. Trimming stripped 6 bases from V and 1 base from J, with 12 bases between. Germline V gene sequence: CDR1 LGHDT, CDR2 YNNKEL (reference sequence). CDR3 in DNA: TGTGCCAGCAGGAGAAGGAGCGGGAACACTGAAGCTTTCTTT. Protein product: CASRRRSGNTEAFF.

The chain carries TRBV15 and TRBJ1-2, with TRBD1 matching over 8 bases. The CDR3 runs 16 residues. V was clipped by 2 bases and J by 9 bases; unmatched bases: 14. CDR1 and CDR2 (germline): LNHNV, YYDKDF (reference sequence). The CDR3, as DNA: TGTGCCACCAGCAGACTTCAATTAAGGACAGGGAAGAGCTACACCTTC. Translating it yields CATSRLQLRTGKSYTF.

This clone was counted between two and nine times. This sequence joins TRBV27 and TRBJ2-3; a possible D gene is TRBD1 (5 bases). Germline V lookup: CDR1 MNHEY, CDR2 SMNVEV (reference sequence). V was pared by 0 bases and J by 1 base, with 23 bases between. The CDR3 consists of 20 residues. This CDR3 is CASSLSPPRAHRNRTDTQYF. The DNA for the CDR3 is TGTGCCAGCAGTTTATCGCCCCCGCGTGCCCACAGGAACCGCACAGATACGCAGTATTTT.

Here the CDR3 DNA reads TGTGCCAGCAGCTCGGGACTATTAATCACTGAAGCTTTCTTT. Translation: CASSSGLLITEAFF. This chain joins TRBV6-2 or TRBV6-3 and TRBJ1-1; tentatively, D is TRBD1 (5 bases). The germline gives CDR1 MNHEY, CDR2 SVGEGT. V was trimmed by 6 bases and J by 4 bases, leaving 15 bases between them. This CDR3 is built from 14 residues.

J is TRBJ2-6 and V is TRBV19; the match to TRBD1 covers 10 bases. This CDR3 has 17 amino acids. Germline trimming cut 9 bases from V and 0 bases from J; bases unmatched to any gene: 8. CDR1 is LNHDA and CDR2 is SQIVND in the germline V gene (reference sequence). The CDR3 loop is CASGSGQGTSGANVLTF. As DNA, the CDR3 is TGTGCCAGCGGCTCGGGACAGGGGACCTCTGGGGCCAACGTCCTGACTTTC. Full variable domain (outside the CDR3, taken from reference TRBV19 and TRBJ2-6): DGGITQSPKYLFRKEGQNVTLSCEQNLNHDAMYWYRQDPGQGLRLIYYSQIVNDFQKGDIAEGYSVSREKKESFPLTVTSAQKNPTAFYLCASGSGQGTSGANVLTFGAGSRLTVL.

This chain connects TRBV3-1 (or the pseudogene TRBV3-2) to TRBJ1-4; D remains ambiguous. CDR3 size: 13 residues. Germline V CDR1 and CDR2: LGHDT, YNNKEL (reference sequence). Trimming stripped 4 bases from V and 8 bases from J, with 11 bases between. Written as DNA, the CDR3 is TGTGCCAGCAGCCCCGCTAGTTTCGAAAAACTGTTTTTT. Protein sequence: CASSPASFEKLFF.

The gene calls are TRBV3-1 (or the pseudogene TRBV3-2) and TRBJ2-5; 7 positions match TRBD1. V shed 1 base, J shed 4 bases, and the junction held 6 bases outside the gene matches. In germline, CDR1 is LGHDT, CDR2 YNNKEL (reference sequence). There are 15 residues in the CDR3. The CDR3 nucleotides read TGTGCCAGCAGCCAAGCGACAGGGAAGGGAGAGACCCAGTACTTC. Its protein product is CASSQATGKGETQYF.

The gene calls are TRBV28 and TRBJ1-1; 8 bases map to TRBD1. The CDR3 is made up of 18 amino acids. Germline CDR1 and CDR2: MDHEN and SYDVKM. V shed 3 bases, J shed 5 bases, and the junction held 17 bases outside the gene matches. In DNA form, the CDR3 reads TGTGCCAGCAGTTTTATCGGGGCAGGGGGCGTCTATGTGACTGAAGCTTTCTTT. This sequence encodes CASSFIGAGGVYVTEAFF. Drawing the rest from reference TRBV28 and TRBJ1-1, the complete variable domain is DVKVTQSSRYLVKRTGEKVFLECVQDMDHENMFWYRQDPGLGLRLIYFSYDVKMKEKGDIPEGYSVSREKKERFSLILESASTNQTSMYLCASSFIGAGGVYVTEAFFGQGTRLTVV.

This chain uses TRBV5-8 with TRBJ1-1; perhaps TRBD1 as D (6 bases). The germline gives CDR1 SGHTS, CDR2 YDEGEE. Between the trimmed V and J ends, which lost 5 bases and 4 bases, there was a span of 12 bases. This CDR3 comprises 13 residues. The chain's CDR3 is CASSGGGGTEAFF. DNA of the CDR3: TGTGCCAGCAGTGGGGGAGGGGGCACTGAAGCTTTCTTT.

This clone was counted once. The rearrangement uses TRBV25-1 and TRBJ2-1; 9 bases match TRBD2. Germline CDR1 and CDR2: MGHDK and SYGVNS. Losses at the gene ends were 8 bases for V and 4 bases for J; bases not matched to a gene: 12. This CDR3 comprises 16 residues. The CDR3 region is CASGVAGAGGYNEQFF. The CDR3, as DNA: TGTGCCAGCGGGGTAGCGGGGGCCGGGGGATACAATGAGCAGTTCTTC.

The V call is TRBV6-5, the J call TRBJ2-3, with a tentative D call TRBD2 (5 bases). Germline CDR1 reads MNHEY; CDR2 reads SVGAGI. There are 13 residues in the CDR3. Trimming pared 5 bases from V and 4 bases from J, leaving 10 bases between. CDR3 sequence reads: CASSIASPDTQYF. In nucleotides, the CDR3 is TGTGCCAGCAGTATCGCTAGCCCAGATACGCAGTATTTT.

The chain links TRBV2 to TRBJ1-2; 7 positions agree with TRBD1. CDR1 SNHLY and CDR2 FYNNEI come from the germline V gene. The CDR3 is made up of 13 amino acids. Losses at the gene ends were 7 bases for V and 7 bases for J; bases not matched to a gene: 9. CDR3 region: CASTSTGVGGYTF. CDR3 DNA: TGTGCCAGCACCTCCACAGGGGTAGGTGGCTACACCTTC.